This T cell receptor (beta chain) was recovered during a study of lymphopenia after photon versus proton radiotherapy. Notes on this clone: Its antigen is not known.

Study-level findings and limits: In patients who died, overall survival fell as post-nadir TCR diversity dropped more. Only patients who died were analyzed for survival; proton advantage is unproven. Under photons, naive T cells and diversity fell while effector/memory populations rose. After the lymphocyte nadir, photon-treated repertoires showed oligoclonal expansion, especially of CD8+ Temra cells.

From germline, CDR1 is SGHTA and CDR2 FQGNSA. CDR3 length equals 14 residues. Trimming removed 3 bases at V and 2 bases at J, with 11 bases between. Method: immunoSEQ multiplex PCR; TCRdb's copy keeps in-frame clones and lacks some. The top ten clones hold 6.6% of a sample with fewer than 35,000 clones, roughly 89% of them seen once. The chain joins TRBV7-2 to TRBJ2-7; D is possibly TRBD2 (5 bases). Sample: peripheral blood, taken from a patient treated with proton-based radiotherapy. This receptor was identified in a woman aged 65 to 85 with pancreatic cancer. Some clones in this sample may be carry-over from other donors' samples. The CDR3 protein is CASSFVSGPYEQYF. The CDR3 DNA sequence: TGTGCCAGCAGCTTCGTGAGCGGACCCTACGAGCAGTACTTC.